This record concerns one T cell receptor (beta chain) sequence. These data come from a study of blood T cell repertoires in COVID-19. CDR1 SGHTA and CDR2 FQGNSA come from the germline V gene. The CDR3 covers 14 residues. Clones were read by immunoSEQ multiplex PCR, and TCRdb kept only the in-frame ones, dropping some. This sample yields approximately 100,000 clones, of which 80% are seen a single time; roughly 15% belongs to the top ten. The rearrangement links TRBV7-2 to TRBJ2-2; 8 positions agree with TRBD2. The receptor's source is a woman of 80 years or more with active or convalescent COVID-19. Sequenced input: peripheral blood. CDR3 loop: CGTVGLAGTGELFF. The DNA of the CDR3 is TGTGGGACGGTAGGGCTAGCGGGCACCGGGGAGCTGTTTTTT. The full variable domain, rest sourced from reference TRBV7-2 and TRBJ2-2, is GAGVSQSPSNKVTEKGKDVELRCDPISGHTALYWYRQSLGQGLEFLIYFQGNSAPDKSGLPSDRFSAERTGGSVSTLTIQRTQQEDSAVYLCGTVGLAGTGELFFGEGSRLTVL.